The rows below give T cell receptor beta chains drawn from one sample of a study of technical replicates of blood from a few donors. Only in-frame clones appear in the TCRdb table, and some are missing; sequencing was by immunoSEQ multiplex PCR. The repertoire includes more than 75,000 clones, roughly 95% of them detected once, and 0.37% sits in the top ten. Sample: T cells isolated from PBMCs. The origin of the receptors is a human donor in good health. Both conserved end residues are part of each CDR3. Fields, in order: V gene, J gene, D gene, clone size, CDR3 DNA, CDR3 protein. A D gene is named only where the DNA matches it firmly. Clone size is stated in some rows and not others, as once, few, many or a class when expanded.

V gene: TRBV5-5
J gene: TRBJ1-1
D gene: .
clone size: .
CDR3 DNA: TGTGCCAGCAGTAGGGGCGGCGGGGAAACTGAAGCTTTCTTT
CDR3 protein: CASSRGGGETEAFF

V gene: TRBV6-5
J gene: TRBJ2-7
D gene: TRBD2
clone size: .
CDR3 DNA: TGTGCCAGCAGTTACTCGCTAGCGGGGGAGCAGTACTTC
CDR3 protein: CASSYSLAGEQYF

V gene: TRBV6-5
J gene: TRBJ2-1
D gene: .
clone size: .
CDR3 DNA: TGTGCCAGCAGTTACTCACGGGAGTTAGGTGAGCAGTTCTTC
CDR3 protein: CASSYSRELGEQFF

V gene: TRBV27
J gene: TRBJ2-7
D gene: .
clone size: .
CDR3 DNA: TGTGCCAGCAGTTTATCTTGGAGAAGCGACGAGCAGTACTTC
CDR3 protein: CASSLSWRSDEQYF

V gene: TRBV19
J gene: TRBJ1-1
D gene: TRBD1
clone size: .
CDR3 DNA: TGTGCCAGTAGGACAGGGATTAACACTGAAGCTTTCTTT
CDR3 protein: CASRTGINTEAFF

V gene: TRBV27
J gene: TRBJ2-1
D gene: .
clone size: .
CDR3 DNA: TGTGCCAGCAGTTTATCGGGAGTCATATTAAGGACCAATGAGCAGTTCTTC
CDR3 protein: CASSLSGVILRTNEQFF

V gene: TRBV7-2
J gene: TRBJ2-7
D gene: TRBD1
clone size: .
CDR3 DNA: TGTGCCAGCAGCCCTGCGAGGGACAGGGTGTACGAGCAGTACTTC
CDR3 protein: CASSPARDRVYEQYF

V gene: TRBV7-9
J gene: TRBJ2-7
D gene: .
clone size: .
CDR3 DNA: TGTGCCAGCAGCGCCGAGTACAGTCAATACGAGCAGTACTTC
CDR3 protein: CASSAEYSQYEQYF

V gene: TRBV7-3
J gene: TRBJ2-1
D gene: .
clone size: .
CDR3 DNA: TGTGCCAGCAGCTCTTCTCGGGATGAGCAGTTCTTC
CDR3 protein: CASSSSRDEQFF

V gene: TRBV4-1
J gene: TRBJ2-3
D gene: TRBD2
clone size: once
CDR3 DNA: TGCGCCAGCAGCCAAAAGGGACTAGCTGCCACAGATACGCAGTATTTT
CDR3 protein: CASSQKGLAATDTQYF

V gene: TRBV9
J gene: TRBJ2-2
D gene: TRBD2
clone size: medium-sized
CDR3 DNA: TGTGCCAGCAGCGGACTAGCGGGAAACACCGGGGAGCTGTTTTTT
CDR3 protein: CASSGLAGNTGELFF